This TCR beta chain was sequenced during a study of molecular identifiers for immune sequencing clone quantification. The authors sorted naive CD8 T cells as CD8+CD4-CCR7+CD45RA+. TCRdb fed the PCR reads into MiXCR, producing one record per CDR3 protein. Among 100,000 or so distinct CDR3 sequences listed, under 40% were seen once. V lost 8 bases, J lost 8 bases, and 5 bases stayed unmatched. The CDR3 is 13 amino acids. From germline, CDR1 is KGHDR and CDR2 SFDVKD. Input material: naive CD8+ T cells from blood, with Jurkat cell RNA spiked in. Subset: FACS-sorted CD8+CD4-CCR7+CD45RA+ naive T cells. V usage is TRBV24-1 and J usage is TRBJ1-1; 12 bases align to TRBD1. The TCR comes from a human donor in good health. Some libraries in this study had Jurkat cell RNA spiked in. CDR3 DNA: TGTGCCACCACATCGGGACAGGGGGCAGAAGCTTTCTTT. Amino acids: CATTSGQGAEAFF.